This T cell receptor beta chain was documented in a study of blood T cells in healthy people across ages. The length of the CDR3 is 14 residues. Germline CDR1 is SGHTA and CDR2 is FQGNSA. Through a sample-barcoded 5' primer and a J-beta primer mix, a second PCR was run for roughly 6 to 12 cycles. TCRdb ran MiXCR on the 5' RACE reads and lists one entry per CDR3 protein. In the table there are some 710,000 distinct CDR3 sequences, about 45% of which are singletons. This chain uses TRBV7-2 with TRBJ2-1; the match to TRBD2 covers 8 bases. The last part of the DNA fits TRBJ2-7 better; the J call may be wrong. Sequences were obtained from blood. The receptor comes from an elderly man in good health. The DNA for the CDR3 is TGTGCCAGCAGCCCTGTGGGACTAGGGGATGAGCAGTACTTC. Translating it yields CASSPVGLGDEQYF.